One sample yielded the 5 T cell receptor beta chains listed below, sequenced in a study of blood T cell repertoires in COVID-19. Assay used: immunoSEQ multiplex PCR; TCRdb lists only in-frame clones, some missing. The table records tens of thousands of clones, approximately 90% of them present only once. The source material was peripheral blood. The source of these receptors is a man over 45 with acute or convalescent COVID-19.

This clone was seen just once. This rearrangement joins TRBV30 to TRBJ2-5, with 7 nucleotides matching TRBD2. Trimming cost V 7 bases and J 2 bases; bases outside gene matches: 10. Looked up from germline, CDR1 is GTSNPN and CDR2 is SVGIG (reference sequence). There are 14 residues in the CDR3. The CDR3 protein is CASLPGLRQETQYF. The CDR3 DNA reads as TGTGCCTCCCTCCCGGGACTAAGACAAGAGACCCAGTACTTC.

The rearrangement uses TRBV5-4 and TRBJ2-7; perhaps TRBD2 as D (6 bases). The CDR3 runs to 15 residues. V lost 5 bases and J lost 1, with 16 bases in between. Germline V gene sequence: CDR1 SGHNT, CDR2 YYREEE (reference sequence). CDR3 region: CASSYAAGISYEQYF. In DNA form, the CDR3 reads TGTGCCAGCAGTTACGCGGCGGGGATTTCCTACGAGCAGTACTTC.

The V call is TRBV6-1, the J call TRBJ1-1, with 7 bases identical to TRBD1. V dropped 6 bases and J dropped 9; count of bases not matched to a gene: 1. Per the germline V gene, CDR1 is MNHNS and CDR2 is SASEGT. The CDR3 is 10 residues long. The CDR3 DNA reads TGTGCCAGCAGGGACAGGAAAGCTTTCTTT. Its protein product is CASRDRKAFF.

The chain recombines TRBV30 with TRBJ2-4, with 7 bases fitting TRBD1. The CDR3 loop spans 16 amino acids. After removal of 0 bases from V and 1 base from J, the junction contained 6 bases not matched to a gene. From germline, CDR1 is GTSNPN and CDR2 SVGIG (reference sequence). CDR3 bases: TGTGCCTGGAGTGTAGGGACACAGGGGGCCAAAAACATTCAGTACTTC. This codes for CAWSVGTQGAKNIQYF.

This rearrangement joins TRBV5-1 to TRBJ2-5, with TRBD2 matching over 11 bases. CDR3 length equals 17 residues. CDR1 SGHRS and CDR2 YFSETQ come from the germline V gene. V lost 0 bases, J lost 3 bases, and 7 bases stayed unmatched. This chain's CDR3 is CASSLGLAGGVEETQYF. The CDR3 DNA is TGCGCCAGCAGCTTGGGGCTAGCGGGGGGAGTAGAAGAGACCCAGTACTTC.